This is a list of T cell receptor beta chains from one sample in a study of T-cell reconstitution after alpha-beta-depleted transplantation in children. One entry per CDR3 protein, called by TCRdb with MiXCR from the PCR reads. The sample shows around 670,000 distinct CDR3 sequences, roughly 13% of them seen only once. Material: PBMCs, obtained before TCRalphabeta/CD19-depleted stem cell transplant. All receptors derive from a girl aged 2-10 years with congenital amegakaryocytic thrombocytopenia, due to receive a stem cell transplant. CDR3s include the opening cysteine and the closing phenylalanine or tryptophan. D genes are given only for firm matches. The listing skips clone size in some rows; elsewhere it reads once, few, many or a size class.

j_call,v_call,d_call,clone_size,cdr3_aa,cdr3_nt
TRBJ2-2,TRBV10-3,NA,many,CAISAILASGELFF,TGTGCCATCAGTGCCATACTAGCAAGCGGGGAGCTGTTTTTT
TRBJ2-3,TRBV20-1,TRBD1,NA,CSANRPGQGTDTQYF,TGCAGTGCTAACCGCCCGGGACAGGGCACAGATACGCAGTATTTT
TRBJ2-3,TRBV6-1,NA,NA,CASRETDRSTDTQYF,TGTGCCAGCAGAGAAACAGATCGTAGCACAGATACGCAGTATTTT
TRBJ2-1,TRBV7-8,NA,NA,CASSLVGRSRWETYNEQFF,TGTGCCAGCAGCTTAGTTGGTCGGAGTAGGTGGGAGACCTACAATGAGCAGTTCTTC
TRBJ2-5,TRBV9,TRBD2,NA,CASSVDSGSFLETQYF,TGTGCCAGCAGCGTTGATAGCGGGAGTTTCTTAGAGACCCAGTACTTC
TRBJ1-4,TRBV29-1,TRBD1,few,CSVVGQGRKLFF,TGCAGCGTTGTGGGACAGGGAAGAAAACTGTTTTTT
TRBJ1-1,TRBV7-3,NA,many,CASSLSGLPLDTEAFF,TGTGCCAGCAGCTTGAGTGGGCTCCCCTTGGACACTGAAGCTTTCTTT
TRBJ2-7,TRBV12-3/TRBV12-4,NA,NA,CASSLAPVQGGHEQYF,TGTGCCAGCAGTTTAGCTCCAGTTCAGGGGGGTCACGAGCAGTACTTC
TRBJ1-2,TRBV12-3/TRBV12-4,NA,NA,CASSPPGFANYGYTF,TGTGCCAGCAGTCCTCCCGGGTTTGCTAACTATGGCTACACCTTC
TRBJ2-1,TRBV28,NA,many,CASSNSYNEQFF,TGTGCCAGCAGCAACTCCTACAATGAGCAGTTCTTC
TRBJ2-1,TRBV10-3,TRBD2,few,CAISYLSSGLASGRNEQFF,TGTGCCATCAGTTATTTGAGTTCGGGTTTGGCTAGCGGGAGAAATGAGCAGTTCTTC
TRBJ2-5,TRBV3-1,NA,NA,CASSPNHLQETQYF,TGTGCCAGCAGCCCTAACCATCTACAAGAGACCCAGTACTTC
TRBJ2-3,TRBV29-1,NA,NA,CSVGGTTGTDTQYF,TGCAGCGTTGGCGGGACCACTGGGACAGATACGCAGTATTTT
TRBJ2-6,TRBV5-1,NA,NA,CASSLPDRANVLTF,TGCGCCAGCAGCTTGCCGGACCGGGCCAACGTCCTGACTTTC
TRBJ2-3,TRBV10-3,NA,many,CAIMSSSRSPSGSTDTQYF,TGTGCCATCATGAGCAGTAGTAGATCCCCTTCAGGGAGCACAGATACGCAGTATTTT
TRBJ2-2,TRBV20-1,NA,many,CSALHEGNTGELFF,TGCAGTGCTTTGCATGAGGGCAACACCGGGGAGCTGTTTTTT
TRBJ2-7,TRBV29-1,NA,many,CSVGKQGSSYEQYF,TGCAGCGTTGGGAAACAGGGCAGCTCCTACGAGCAGTACTTC
TRBJ2-7,TRBV5-6,NA,many,CASSSLGFNEQYF,TGTGCCAGCAGCAGCTTAGGTTTCAACGAGCAGTACTTC
TRBJ2-1,TRBV5-1,TRBD2,NA,CASTLGRALAGTYSYNEQFF,TGCGCCAGCACCCTTGGTAGGGCTTTAGCGGGAACCTACTCCTACAATGAGCAGTTCTTC
TRBJ2-3,TRBV10-3,NA,many,CAIATGTDTNTQYF,TGTGCCATCGCTACCGGGACGGACACGAATACGCAGTATTTT
TRBJ2-2,TRBV25-1,NA,many,CASSEGSYAGGTGELFF,TGTGCCAGCAGTGAAGGTTCGTACGCAGGAGGCACCGGGGAGCTGTTTTTT
TRBJ1-1,TRBV10-3,NA,many,CAISFWGSDTEAFF,TGTGCCATCAGTTTTTGGGGTTCCGACACTGAAGCTTTCTTT
TRBJ2-7,TRBV7-6,NA,few,CASSPGTTVGYEQYF,TGTGCCAGCAGCCCCGGGACAACGGTCGGCTACGAGCAGTACTTC
TRBJ2-1,TRBV5-1,TRBD2,few,CASSLGVTSGSFNEQFF,TGCGCCAGCAGCTTGGGGGTGACTAGCGGGAGTTTCAATGAGCAGTTCTTC
TRBJ2-2,TRBV5-1,NA,many,CASSSGTSDTGELFF,TGCGCCAGCAGCTCGGGGACCTCTGACACCGGGGAGCTGTTTTTT
TRBJ2-1,TRBV9,NA,many,CASSVGLLNEQFF,TGTGCCAGCAGCGTAGGGCTCCTCAATGAGCAGTTCTTC
TRBJ2-5,TRBV5-1,TRBD1,few,CASSFGQEQETQYF,TGCGCCAGCAGCTTCGGACAGGAGCAAGAGACCCAGTACTTC
TRBJ2-4,TRBV5-5,NA,many,CASSFSHLLAKNIQYF,TGTGCCAGCAGCTTCTCACACCTCCTAGCCAAAAACATTCAGTACTTC
TRBJ1-2,TRBV20-1,NA,NA,CSASTLGNVSLYGYTF,TGCAGTGCTAGTACCTTAGGGAATGTGTCCCTCTATGGCTACACCTTC
TRBJ2-1,TRBV11-1,TRBD2,NA,CASSSLRGLAGARNEQFF,TGTGCCAGCAGCTCCCTCAGAGGACTAGCGGGAGCACGGAATGAGCAGTTCTTC
TRBJ1-1,TRBV20-1,NA,many,CSAEKGAVPKAFF,TGCAGTGCTGAAAAAGGTGCCGTACCAAAAGCTTTCTTT
TRBJ2-3,TRBV7-3,TRBD2,NA,CASSPGTSGGFQQYTDTQYF,TGTGCCAGCAGCCCAGGGACTAGCGGGGGCTTTCAACAGTACACAGATACGCAGTATTTT
TRBJ2-7,TRBV4-1,NA,few,CASSQVGTANEQYF,TGCGCCAGCAGCCAAGTTGGGACGGCCAACGAGCAGTACTTC
TRBJ2-2,TRBV7-3,NA,few,CASSPRGGTRELFF,TGTGCCAGCAGCCCTCGTGGGGGAACTAGGGAGCTGTTTTTT
TRBJ2-1,TRBV9,TRBD2,few,CASSPWASGSHYNEQFF,TGTGCCAGCAGCCCCTGGGCTAGCGGGAGCCACTACAATGAGCAGTTCTTC
TRBJ2-1,TRBV7-6,TRBD2,NA,CASSLEKREWSSYNEQFF,TGTGCCAGCAGCTTGGAAAAGCGGGAGTGGAGCTCCTACAATGAGCAGTTCTTC
TRBJ2-1,TRBV7-6,TRBD2,few,CASSSLAGGLEQFF,TGTGCCAGCAGCTCTCTAGCGGGAGGATTAGAGCAGTTCTTC
TRBJ2-3,TRBV11-2,TRBD2,many,CASSFPWASGITSTDTQYF,TGTGCCAGCAGCTTCCCGTGGGCTAGCGGGATAACTAGCACAGATACGCAGTATTTT
TRBJ2-5,TRBV5-5,NA,NA,CASSPRTLQETQYF,TGTGCCAGCAGCCCCAGGACACTCCAAGAGACCCAGTACTTC
TRBJ2-1,TRBV2,NA,few,CASRLLQLGQFF,TGTGCCAGCAGACTACTTCAATTAGGGCAGTTCTTC